This entry lists 18 T cell receptor beta chains sequenced from one sample in a study of blood T cell repertoires in COVID-19 (TCRdb year 2020). To prepare the library, the immunoSEQ multiplex PCR assay was applied. TCRdb holds this immuneACCESS table with in-frame rearrangements only. Some clones are missing; in checked studies, unresolved V genes explain under half, and the rest has no known cause. Counted in this sample were roughly 250,000 clones; roughly 88% of them appeared once. The biggest ten clones account for approximately 2.4% of the sample. Material: PBMCs or T cells enriched from blood (not recorded which). These receptors originate from a woman aged 40 to 49 with acute COVID-19.

This clone was observed a single time. The chain couples TRBV27 to TRBJ2-1; D gene unclear. Germline CDR1 and CDR2: MNHEY and SMNVEV (reference sequence). This CDR3 spans 13 amino acids. Deletions cut 3 bases from V and 5 bases from J, with 8 bases between. The CDR3 region has the DNA TGTGCCAGCAGTTTGTTCAGGAACAATGAGCAGTTCTTC. Translation: CASSLFRNNEQFF.

This clone appeared a single time. The rearrangement uses TRBV6-5 and TRBJ2-7; 11 nucleotides match TRBD2. Germline loops: CDR1 MNHEY, CDR2 SVGAGI. The V and J ends lost 0 bases and 3 bases, in that order; junction bases with no gene match: 4. The CDR3 extends over 16 amino acids. CDR3 sequence (DNA): TGTGCCAGCAGTTACTCGATTAGCGGGGGGGACTACGAGCAGTACTTC. It translates to CASSYSISGGDYEQYF.

The rearrangement uses TRBV12-3 or TRBV12-4 and TRBJ2-1; D is ambiguous. V was trimmed by 0 bases and J by 9 bases, leaving 6 bases between them. The CDR3 extends over 12 amino acids. In DNA form, the CDR3 reads TGTGCCAGCAGTTTAGCGTGGAGTGAGCAGTTCTTC. Encoded protein: CASSLAWSEQFF.

The chain has TRBV18 and TRBJ2-1; D perhaps matches TRBD2 (5 bases). Looked up from germline, CDR1 is KGHSH and CDR2 is LQKENI. Trimming removed 4 bases at V and 4 bases at J, with 14 bases between. CDR3 length equals 15 residues. The CDR3 DNA reads as TGTGCCAGCTCACTACTAGTGGGGTCTTACAATGAGCAGTTCTTC. Its protein is CASSLLVGSYNEQFF.

The chain recombines TRBV30 with TRBJ1-2, with TRBD1 as a possible D gene (6 bases). The germline CDR1 and CDR2 sequences are GTSNPN and SVGIG (reference sequence). The germline V and J ends were trimmed by 0 bases and 2 bases, with 13 bases remaining between them. This CDR3 contains 15 residues. CDR3 protein: CAWSVAGALNYGYTF. Written as DNA, the CDR3 is TGTGCCTGGAGTGTGGCGGGGGCTTTGAACTATGGCTACACCTTC.

V and J are TRBV13 and TRBJ1-3; tentatively, D is TRBD1 (5 bases). The V gene's germline CDR1 is PRHDT and CDR2 FYEKMQ (reference sequence). V gave up 8 bases and J gave up 3 bases, with 8 bases separating them. This CDR3 comprises 12 residues. The CDR3 DNA reads TGTGCCAGCGGCCAGGGTGGAAACACCATATATTTT. This sequence encodes CASGQGGNTIYF.

The V and J genes are TRBV7-2 and TRBJ1-5; D not certain. CDR1 and CDR2 (germline): SGHTA, FQGNSA. The CDR3 has 15 residues. V was clipped by 1 base and J by 4 bases, with 11 bases between them. In nucleotides, the CDR3 is TGTGCCAGCAGCTTAGACGGAGGCCCTAATCAGCCCCAGCATTTT. It specifies CASSLDGGPNQPQHF.

The chain uses TRBV10-3 and TRBJ2-7; D perhaps matches TRBD1 (6 bases). The length of the CDR3 is 11 residues. Germline-derived CDR1 and CDR2 are ENHRY and SYGVKD. V gave up 5 bases and J gave up 5 bases, with 7 bases separating them. CDR3 sequence: CAISTGNEQYF. For the CDR3, the DNA is TGTGCCATCAGTACAGGGAACGAGCAGTACTTC.

The chain links TRBV21-1 to TRBJ1-1; TRBD1, as called in the table, went unchecked against the DNA. TRBV21-1 is a listed pseudogene. The CDR3 is 17 amino acids. The CDR3 reads CASSSRDRGHRGTEAFF. For the CDR3, the DNA is TGTGCCAGCAGCTCCCGGGACAGGGGGCATAGGGGGACTGAAGCTTTCTTT.

The J gene is TRBJ1-2, the V gene TRBV23-1, with 7 bases lining up with TRBD1. TRBV23-1 is an ORF for which the function is uncertain. This CDR3 has 13 residues. V gave up 6 bases and J gave up 6 bases; unmatched junction bases: 7. The CDR3 is CASRVQGRNGYTF. CDR3 nucleotide sequence: TGCGCCAGCAGGGTACAGGGGAGGAATGGCTACACCTTC.

The chain employs TRBV24-1 and TRBJ2-5; 8 nucleotides line up with TRBD1. Per the germline V gene, CDR1 is KGHDR and CDR2 is SFDVKD. Trimming took 3 bases from V and 4 from J; bases not matched to a gene: 3. This CDR3 contains 14 residues. The CDR3 loop reads CATSDTGGGETQYF. The DNA of the CDR3 is TGTGCCACCAGTGATACAGGGGGAGGAGAGACCCAGTACTTC.

The gene calls are TRBV19 and TRBJ1-2; D uncertain. CDR3 length: 14 amino acids. V lost 6 bases and J lost 1, with 12 bases in between. The germline gives CDR1 LNHDA, CDR2 SQIVND (reference sequence). CDR3 loop: CASRVVGGNYGYTF. In DNA form, the CDR3 reads TGTGCCAGTAGAGTCGTAGGAGGTAACTATGGCTACACCTTC.

The chain joins TRBV28 to TRBJ2-7, with 7 bases matching TRBD1. Germline trimming cut 4 bases from V and 2 bases from J; bases unmatched to any gene: 8. The V gene's germline CDR1 is MDHEN and CDR2 SYDVKM. This CDR3 contains 15 residues. The CDR3 loop reads CASSSLGQVPYEQYF. The CDR3 DNA reads as TGTGCCAGCAGTTCTCTCGGACAGGTCCCCTACGAGCAGTACTTC.

The chain has TRBV7-9 and TRBJ2-5, with TRBD2 matching 7 bases. CDR1 and CDR2 from the germline V gene are SEHNR and FQNEAQ (reference sequence). This CDR3 is built from 19 residues. Trimming cost V 5 bases and J 1 base; bases outside gene matches: 19. Written as DNA, the CDR3 is TGTGCCAGCAGCCCGCGGGTCCTAGCGGCAGGAGTCGTCCAAGAGACCCAGTACTTC. It translates to CASSPRVLAAGVVQETQYF.

The chain is built from TRBV5-5 and TRBJ2-7; TRBD2 aligns across 10 bases. The V segment lost 0 bases and the J segment 4 bases; nucleotides outside the gene matches: 4. CDR1 and CDR2 from the germline V gene are SGHKS and YYEKEE (reference sequence). The CDR3 has 15 amino acids. The CDR3 here is CASSLALAGTYEQYF. The CDR3 DNA is TGTGCCAGCAGCTTGGCACTAGCGGGGACTTACGAGCAGTACTTC.

V usage is TRBV5-6 and J usage is TRBJ2-1; 14 bases are a match to TRBD2. The CDR3 is 16 amino acids. The ends lost 4 bases at V and 5 bases at J; junction bases unmatched: 5. Germline-derived CDR1 and CDR2 are SGHDT and YYEEEE. CDR3 region: CASSRTSGRQHNEQFF. The CDR3, as DNA: TGTGCCAGCAGCCGGACTAGCGGGAGGCAACACAATGAGCAGTTCTTC.

This clone was counted once. CDR3 DNA sequence: TGTGCCAGCAGCCGGACTAGCGGGATTCAAGATGAGCAGTTCTTC. Its translation is CASSRTSGIQDEQFF. This rearrangement joins TRBV6-2 or TRBV6-3 to TRBJ2-1; 12 nucleotides line up with TRBD2. Germline V CDR1 and CDR2: MNHEY, SVGEGT. This CDR3 is built from 15 residues. Trimming cost V 6 bases and J 8 bases; bases outside gene matches: 8.

The chain couples TRBV9 to TRBJ2-5, with 9 bases that match TRBD2. V lost 0 bases to trimming and J lost 5 bases; unmatched junction nucleotides: 8. Germline CDR1 reads SGDLS; CDR2 reads YYNGEE. CDR3 size: 16 residues. The CDR3 loop is CASSVGAGGPGETQYF. CDR3 sequence (DNA): TGTGCCAGCAGCGTAGGCGCGGGGGGGCCCGGGGAGACCCAGTACTTC.